A selection of T cell receptor beta chains follows, all from one sample in a study of cytomegalovirus exposure and HLA in healthy donors. Clones were sequenced by immunoSEQ multiplex PCR, and TCRdb holds only the in-frame ones, with some missing. The sample holds some 93,000 clones, over 60% seen once. The sequenced material came from PBMCs. All receptors derive from a boy younger than 18 in good health and CMV-seropositive. The conserved cysteine and the conserved F or W are not part of the CDR3 here.

TRBV7-2,TRBJ2-7,ASSPGTSAGCEQY
TRBV6-5,TRBJ2-7,ASSSSFYEQY
TRBV9,TRBJ2-2,ASSVLAGGDTGELF
TRBV5-4,TRBJ1-1,ASSLEFGLT
TRBV7-9,TRBJ1-1,ASSPQVDETGGMPEAF
TRBV27,TRBJ2-2,ASRRTDTGEELF
TRBV9,TRBJ2-7,ASSVTFRGEQY
TRBV19,TRBJ2-4,ASSLAKNIQY
TRBV5-4,TRBJ1-2,ASSLKGVGGYT
TRBV10-3,TRBJ2-1,AIGLSGSARDSNEQF
TRBV4-2,TRBJ1-6,ASSQDGIDRGSPLH
TRBV12-5,TRBJ2-4,ASGLVPGEGNIQY
TRBV7-8,TRBJ2-7,ASSLDRGLTY
TRBV5-4,TRBJ2-3,ASSLVLAGGTDTQY
TRBV29-1,.,SVPGTGDTKSSYEQY
TRBV30,TRBJ1-4,AWSGWGGRRAEKLF
TRBV5-6,TRBJ1-2,ASSFGTGGSNGYT
TRBV6-4,TRBJ1-1,ASSAGPNTEAF
TRBV27,TRBJ2-7,ASSPRPGQNPYEQY
TRBV2,TRBJ1-5,ASSEGQGKH
TRBV5-1,TRBJ2-2,ASSFRQGAGTGELF
TRBV18,TRBJ1-4,ASGQGEAEKLF
TRBV6-5,TRBJ1-1,ASSYSQGARTEAF
TRBV7-9,TRBJ1-1,ASRLTPGYTEAF
TRBV7-8,TRBJ1-1,ASSEREGRANTEAF